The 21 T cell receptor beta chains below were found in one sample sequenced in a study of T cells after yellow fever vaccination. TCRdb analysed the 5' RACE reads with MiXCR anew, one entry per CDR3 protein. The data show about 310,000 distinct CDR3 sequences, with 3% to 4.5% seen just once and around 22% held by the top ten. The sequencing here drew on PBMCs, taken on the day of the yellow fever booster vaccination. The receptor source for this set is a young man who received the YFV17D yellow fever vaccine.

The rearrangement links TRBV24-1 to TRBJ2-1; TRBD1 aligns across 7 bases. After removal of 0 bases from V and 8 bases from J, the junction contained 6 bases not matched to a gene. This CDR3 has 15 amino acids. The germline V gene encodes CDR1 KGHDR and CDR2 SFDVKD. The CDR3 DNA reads TGTGCCACCAGTGATTTGATAGGCGACAGGGATGAGCAGTTCTTC. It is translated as CATSDLIGDRDEQFF.

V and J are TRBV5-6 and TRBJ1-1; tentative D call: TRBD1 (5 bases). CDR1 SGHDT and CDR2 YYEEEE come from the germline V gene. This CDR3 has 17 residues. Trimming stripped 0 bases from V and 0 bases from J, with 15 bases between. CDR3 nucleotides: TGTGCCAGCAGCTTGGCCAGGGAACAGGTGATGAACACTGAAGCTTTCTTT. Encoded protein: CASSLAREQVMNTEAFF.

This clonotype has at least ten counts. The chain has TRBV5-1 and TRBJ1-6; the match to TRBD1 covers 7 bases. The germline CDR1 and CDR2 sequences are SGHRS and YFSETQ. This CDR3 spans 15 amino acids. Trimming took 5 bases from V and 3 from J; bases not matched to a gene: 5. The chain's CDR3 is CASRGQAVYNSPLHF. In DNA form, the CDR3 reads TGCGCCAGCAGAGGACAGGCCGTCTATAATTCACCCCTCCACTTT.

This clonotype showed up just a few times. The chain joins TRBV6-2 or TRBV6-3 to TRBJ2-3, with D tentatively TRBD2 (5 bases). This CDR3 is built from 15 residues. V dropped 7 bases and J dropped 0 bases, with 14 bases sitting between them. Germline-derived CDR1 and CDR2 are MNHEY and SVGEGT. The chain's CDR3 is CASIPDRGSTDTQYF. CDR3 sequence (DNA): TGTGCCAGCATTCCGGACCGGGGAAGCACAGATACGCAGTATTTT.

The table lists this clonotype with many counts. In DNA, the CDR3 is TGTGCCAGCAGCGTAATGACTGCACGACCCACCGGGGAGCTGTTTTTT. Its translation is CASSVMTARPTGELFF. This chain uses TRBV9 with TRBJ2-2, with unresolved D. Germline V gene data show CDR1 as SGDLS and CDR2 as YYNGEE. V was shortened by 1 base and J by 4 bases, with 14 bases between the two germline ends. CDR3 length equals 16 residues. Complete variable domain (other parts from reference TRBV9 and TRBJ2-2): DSGVTQTPKHLITATGQRVTLRCSPRSGDLSVYWYQQSLDQGLQFLIQYYNGEERAKGNILERFSAQQFPDLHSELNLSSLELGDSALYFCASSVMTARPTGELFFGEGSRLTVL.

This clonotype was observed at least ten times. DNA of the CDR3: TGTGCCACCAGCCCGGACAGGGCCACAGATACGCAGTATTTT. Translated: CATSPDRATDTQYF. The chain combines TRBV15 with TRBJ2-3, with 8 nucleotides matching TRBD1. The CDR3 sequence is 14 residues long. The germline gives CDR1 LNHNV, CDR2 YYDKDF (reference sequence). The V segment lost 5 bases and the J segment 2 bases; nucleotides outside the gene matches: 3.

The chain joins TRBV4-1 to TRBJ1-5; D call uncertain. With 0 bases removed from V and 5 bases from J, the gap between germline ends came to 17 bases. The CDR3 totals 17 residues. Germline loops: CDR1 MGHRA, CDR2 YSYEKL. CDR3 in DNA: TGCGCCAGCAGCCAAGATTCGGACCCTAAAGGAGATCAGCCCCAGCATTTT. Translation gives CASSQDSDPKGDQPQHF.

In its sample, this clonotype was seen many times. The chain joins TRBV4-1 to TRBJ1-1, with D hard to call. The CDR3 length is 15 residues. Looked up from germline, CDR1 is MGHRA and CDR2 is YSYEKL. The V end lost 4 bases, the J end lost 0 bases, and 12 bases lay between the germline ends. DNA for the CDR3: TGCGCCAGCAGCCGCCTAGCGGGGATGAACACTGAAGCTTTCTTT. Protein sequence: CASSRLAGMNTEAFF.

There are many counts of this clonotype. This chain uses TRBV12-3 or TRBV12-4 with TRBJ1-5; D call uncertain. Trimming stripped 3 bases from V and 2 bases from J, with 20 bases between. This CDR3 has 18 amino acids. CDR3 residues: CASSLDRASVRGNQPQHF. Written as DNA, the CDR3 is TGTGCCAGCAGTTTGGACCGGGCCTCTGTTAGGGGCAATCAGCCCCAGCATTTT.

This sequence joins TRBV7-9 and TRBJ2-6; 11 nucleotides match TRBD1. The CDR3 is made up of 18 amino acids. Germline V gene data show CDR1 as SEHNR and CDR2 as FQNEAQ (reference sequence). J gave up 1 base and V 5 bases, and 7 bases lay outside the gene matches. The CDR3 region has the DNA TGTGCCAGCAGCCCGCGGGACAGGGGGTTTTCTGGGGCCAACGTCCTGACTTTC. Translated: CASSPRDRGFSGANVLTF.

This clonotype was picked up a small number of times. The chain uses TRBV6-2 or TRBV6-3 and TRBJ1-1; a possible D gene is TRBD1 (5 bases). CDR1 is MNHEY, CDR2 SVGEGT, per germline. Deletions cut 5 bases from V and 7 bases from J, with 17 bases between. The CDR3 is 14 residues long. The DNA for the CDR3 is TGTGCCAGCAGTCATCCGGACTTCCAGGGTGAAGCTTTCTTT. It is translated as CASSHPDFQGEAFF.

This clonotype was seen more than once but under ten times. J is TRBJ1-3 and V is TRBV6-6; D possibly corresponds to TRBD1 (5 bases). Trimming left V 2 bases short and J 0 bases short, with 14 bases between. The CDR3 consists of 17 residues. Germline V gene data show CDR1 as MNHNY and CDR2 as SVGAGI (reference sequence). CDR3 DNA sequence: TGTGCCAGCAGTTACCCAACCACAGGAATCTCTGGAAACACCATATATTTT. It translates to CASSYPTTGISGNTIYF.

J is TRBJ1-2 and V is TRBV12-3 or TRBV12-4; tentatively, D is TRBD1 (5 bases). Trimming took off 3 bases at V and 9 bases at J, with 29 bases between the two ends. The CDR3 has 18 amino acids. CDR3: CASSLGLGGGDYTFRYTF. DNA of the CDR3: TGTGCCAGCAGTTTGGGTTTGGGTGGGGGTGACTACACCTTCCGCTACACCTTC.

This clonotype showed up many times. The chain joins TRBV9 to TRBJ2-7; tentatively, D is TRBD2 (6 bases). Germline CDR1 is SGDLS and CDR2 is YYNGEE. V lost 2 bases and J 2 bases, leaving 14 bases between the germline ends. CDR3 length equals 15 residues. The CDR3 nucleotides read TGTGCCAGCAGCGTTTCTACGGGACTCGCCTACGAGCAGTACTTC. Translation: CASSVSTGLAYEQYF.

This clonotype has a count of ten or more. This CDR3 is CASSSQLAGTDTQYF. The CDR3 DNA follows: TGTGCCAGCAGCTCGCAACTAGCGGGCACAGATACGCAGTATTTT. The rearrangement uses TRBV12-3 or TRBV12-4 and TRBJ2-3; 8 bases map to TRBD2. The trim removed 6 bases at V and 1 base at J, leaving 6 bases unmatched. The CDR3 length is 15 residues.

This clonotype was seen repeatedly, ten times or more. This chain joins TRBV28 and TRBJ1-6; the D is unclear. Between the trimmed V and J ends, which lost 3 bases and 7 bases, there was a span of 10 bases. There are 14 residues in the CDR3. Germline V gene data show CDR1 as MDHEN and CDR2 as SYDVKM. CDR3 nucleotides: TGTGCCAGCAGTTTTTTCCAGGTGAATTCACCCCTCCACTTT. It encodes CASSFFQVNSPLHF.

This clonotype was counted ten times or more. This chain's CDR3 is CASSLGGGSYNSPLHF. CDR3 DNA: TGTGCCAGCAGCCTAGGGGGCGGTTCCTATAATTCACCCCTCCACTTT. This chain uses TRBV4-2 with TRBJ1-6; the match to TRBD1 covers 7 bases. Trimming took 4 bases from V and 1 from J; bases not matched to a gene: 4. Germline CDR1 is LGHNA and CDR2 is YNFKEQ. The CDR3 is 16 amino acids.

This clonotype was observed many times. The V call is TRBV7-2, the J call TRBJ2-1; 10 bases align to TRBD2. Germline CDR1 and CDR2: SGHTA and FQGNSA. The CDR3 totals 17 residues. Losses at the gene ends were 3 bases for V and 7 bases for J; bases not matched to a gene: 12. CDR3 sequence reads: CASSFLVAGGRSNEQFF. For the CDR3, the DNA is TGTGCCAGCAGCTTTCTTGTAGCGGGGGGCCGCTCAAATGAGCAGTTCTTC.

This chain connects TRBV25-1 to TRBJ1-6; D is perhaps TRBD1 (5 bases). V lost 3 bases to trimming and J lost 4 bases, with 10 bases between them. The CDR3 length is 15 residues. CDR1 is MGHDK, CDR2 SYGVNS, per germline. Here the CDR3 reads CASSDTTVYNSPLHF. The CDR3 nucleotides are TGTGCCAGCAGTGATACGACAGTTTATAATTCACCCCTCCACTTT.

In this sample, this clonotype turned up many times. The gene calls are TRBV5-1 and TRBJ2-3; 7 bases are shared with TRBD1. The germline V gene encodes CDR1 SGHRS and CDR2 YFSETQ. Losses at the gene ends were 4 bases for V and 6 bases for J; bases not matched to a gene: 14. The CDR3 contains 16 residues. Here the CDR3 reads CASSPGQPNLGDTQYF. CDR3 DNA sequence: TGCGCCAGCAGCCCGGGACAGCCGAACCTAGGGGATACGCAGTATTTT.

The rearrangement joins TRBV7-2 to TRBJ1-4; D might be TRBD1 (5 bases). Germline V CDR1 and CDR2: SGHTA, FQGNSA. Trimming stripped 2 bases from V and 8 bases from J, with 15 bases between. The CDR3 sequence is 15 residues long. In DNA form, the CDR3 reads TGTGCCAGCAGCTTACAGTCGGCAGGGAGAGAAAAACTGTTTTTT. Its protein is CASSLQSAGREKLFF.